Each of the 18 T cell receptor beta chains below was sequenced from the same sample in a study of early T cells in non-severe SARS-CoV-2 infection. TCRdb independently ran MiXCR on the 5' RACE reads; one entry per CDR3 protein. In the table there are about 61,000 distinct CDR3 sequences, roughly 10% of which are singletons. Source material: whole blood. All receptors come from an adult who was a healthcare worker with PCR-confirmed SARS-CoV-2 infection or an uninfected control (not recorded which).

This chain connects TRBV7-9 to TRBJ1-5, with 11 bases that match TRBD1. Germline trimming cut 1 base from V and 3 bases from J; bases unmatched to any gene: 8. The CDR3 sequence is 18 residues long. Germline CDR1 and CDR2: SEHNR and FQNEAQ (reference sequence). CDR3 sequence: CASSLGDRGSTINQPQHF. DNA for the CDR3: TGTGCCAGCAGCTTAGGGGACAGGGGGAGCACCATCAATCAGCCCCAGCATTTT.

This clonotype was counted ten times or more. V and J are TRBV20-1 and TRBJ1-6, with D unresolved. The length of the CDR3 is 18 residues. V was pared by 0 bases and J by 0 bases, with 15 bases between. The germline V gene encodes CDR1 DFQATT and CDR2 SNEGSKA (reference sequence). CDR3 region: CSARDKVIQSSYNSPLHF. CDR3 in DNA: TGCAGTGCTAGAGATAAGGTTATTCAGAGCTCCTATAATTCACCCCTCCACTTT.

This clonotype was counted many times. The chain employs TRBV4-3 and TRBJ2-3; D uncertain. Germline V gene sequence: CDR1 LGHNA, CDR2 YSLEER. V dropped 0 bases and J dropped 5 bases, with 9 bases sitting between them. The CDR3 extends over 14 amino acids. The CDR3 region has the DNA TGCGCCAGCAGCCAAGACCCCCGTGGAGATACGCAGTATTTT. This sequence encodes CASSQDPRGDTQYF.

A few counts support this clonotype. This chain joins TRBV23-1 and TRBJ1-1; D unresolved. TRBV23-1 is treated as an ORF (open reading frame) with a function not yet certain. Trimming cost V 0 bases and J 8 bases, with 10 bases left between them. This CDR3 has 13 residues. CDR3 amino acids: CASSQSEEWEAFF. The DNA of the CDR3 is TGCGCCAGCAGTCAATCGGAAGAATGGGAAGCTTTCTTT.

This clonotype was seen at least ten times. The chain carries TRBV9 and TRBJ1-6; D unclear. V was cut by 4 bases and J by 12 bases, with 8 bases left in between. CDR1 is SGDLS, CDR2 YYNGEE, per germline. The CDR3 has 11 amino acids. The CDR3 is CASSPREPLHF. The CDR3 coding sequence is TGTGCCAGCAGCCCGAGGGAACCCCTCCACTTT.

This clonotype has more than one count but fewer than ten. CDR3 protein: CSARSVRGDTDTQYF. DNA for the CDR3: TGCAGTGCTAGATCTGTCCGGGGGGACACAGATACGCAGTATTTT. The chain joins TRBV20-1 to TRBJ2-3; TRBD2 agrees at 7 bases. V gave up 2 bases and J gave up 2 bases; unmatched junction bases: 7. Germline-derived CDR1 and CDR2 are DFQATT and SNEGSKA (reference sequence). The CDR3 is made up of 15 amino acids.

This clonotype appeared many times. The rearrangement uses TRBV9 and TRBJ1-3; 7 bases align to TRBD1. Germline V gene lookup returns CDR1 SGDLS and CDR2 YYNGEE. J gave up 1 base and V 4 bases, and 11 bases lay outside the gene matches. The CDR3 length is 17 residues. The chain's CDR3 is CASSLTDRARSGNTIYF. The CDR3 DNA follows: TGTGCCAGCAGCCTAACCGACAGGGCAAGATCTGGAAACACCATATATTTT.

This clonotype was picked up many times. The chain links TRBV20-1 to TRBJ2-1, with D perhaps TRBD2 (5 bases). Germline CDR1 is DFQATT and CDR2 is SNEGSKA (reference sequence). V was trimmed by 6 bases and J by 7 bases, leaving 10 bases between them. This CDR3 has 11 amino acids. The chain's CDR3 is CSAERTNEQFF. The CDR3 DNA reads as TGCAGTGCGGAAAGGACTAATGAGCAGTTCTTC.

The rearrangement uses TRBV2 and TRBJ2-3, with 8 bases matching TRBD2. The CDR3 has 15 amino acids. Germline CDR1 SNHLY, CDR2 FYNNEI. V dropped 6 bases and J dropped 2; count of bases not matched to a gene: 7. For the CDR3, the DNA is TGTGCCAGCAGCTGGGGCGGGGGGCTCACAGATACGCAGTATTTT. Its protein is CASSWGGGLTDTQYF.

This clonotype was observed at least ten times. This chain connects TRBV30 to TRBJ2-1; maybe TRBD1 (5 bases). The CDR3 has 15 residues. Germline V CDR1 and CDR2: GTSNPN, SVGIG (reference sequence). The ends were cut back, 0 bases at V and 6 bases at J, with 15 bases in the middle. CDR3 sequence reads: CAWSVPARDSNEQFF. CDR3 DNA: TGTGCCTGGAGTGTACCAGCGAGAGACAGCAATGAGCAGTTCTTC.

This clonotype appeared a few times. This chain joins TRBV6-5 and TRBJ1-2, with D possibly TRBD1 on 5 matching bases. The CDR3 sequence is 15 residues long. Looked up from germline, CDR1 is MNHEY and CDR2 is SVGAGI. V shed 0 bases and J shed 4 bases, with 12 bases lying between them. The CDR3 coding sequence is TGTGCCAGCAGTTACTCGCCAGGGAGGGGCTATGGCTACACCTTC. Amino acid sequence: CASSYSPGRGYGYTF.

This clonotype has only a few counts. The CDR3 here is CAIGGQARTEAFF. In DNA, the CDR3 is TGTGCCATCGGGGGGCAGGCCCGTACTGAAGCTTTCTTT. This rearrangement joins TRBV10-3 to TRBJ1-1, with a weak D call TRBD1 (6 bases). Looked up from germline, CDR1 is ENHRY and CDR2 is SYGVKD. Trimming took off 8 bases at V and 5 bases at J, with 15 bases between the two ends. This CDR3 is built from 13 residues.

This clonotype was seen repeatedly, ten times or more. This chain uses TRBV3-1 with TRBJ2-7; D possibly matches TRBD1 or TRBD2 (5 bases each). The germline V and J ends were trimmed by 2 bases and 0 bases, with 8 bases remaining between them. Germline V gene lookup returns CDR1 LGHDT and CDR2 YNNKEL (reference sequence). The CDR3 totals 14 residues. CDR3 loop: CASSQLGASYEQYF. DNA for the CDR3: TGTGCCAGCAGCCAACTCGGGGCCTCCTACGAGCAGTACTTC.

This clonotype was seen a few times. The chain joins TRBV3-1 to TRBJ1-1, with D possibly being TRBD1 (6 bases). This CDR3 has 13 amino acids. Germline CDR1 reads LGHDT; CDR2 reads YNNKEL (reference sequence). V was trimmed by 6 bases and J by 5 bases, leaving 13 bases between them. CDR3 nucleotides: TGTGCCAGCAGGTACAGGGAGGGGACTGAAGCTTTCTTT. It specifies CASRYREGTEAFF. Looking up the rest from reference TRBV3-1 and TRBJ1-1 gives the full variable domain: DTAVSQTPKYLVTQMGNDKSIKCEQNLGHDTMYWYKQDSKKFLKIMFSYNNKELIINETVPNRFSPKSPDKAHLNLHINSLELGDSAVYFCASRYREGTEAFFGQGTRLTVV.

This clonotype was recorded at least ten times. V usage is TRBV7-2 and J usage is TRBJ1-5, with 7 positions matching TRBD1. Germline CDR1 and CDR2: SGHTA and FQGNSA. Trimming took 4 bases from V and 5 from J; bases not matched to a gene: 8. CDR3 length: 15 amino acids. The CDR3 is CASSSRKTGYQPQHF. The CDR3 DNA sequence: TGTGCCAGCAGCTCCCGGAAGACAGGGTATCAGCCCCAGCATTTT.

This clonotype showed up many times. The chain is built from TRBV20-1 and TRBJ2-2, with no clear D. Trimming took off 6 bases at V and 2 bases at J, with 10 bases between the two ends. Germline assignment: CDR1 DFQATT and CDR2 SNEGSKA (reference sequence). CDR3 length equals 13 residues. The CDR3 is CSAETPNTGELFF. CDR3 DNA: TGCAGTGCCGAGACACCCAACACCGGGGAGCTGTTTTTT.

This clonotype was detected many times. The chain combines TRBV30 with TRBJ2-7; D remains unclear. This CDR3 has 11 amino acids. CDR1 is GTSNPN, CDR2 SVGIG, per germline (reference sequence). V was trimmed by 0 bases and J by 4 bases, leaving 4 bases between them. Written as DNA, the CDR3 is TGTGCCTGGAGTGTAATTTACGAGCAGTACTTC. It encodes CAWSVIYEQYF.

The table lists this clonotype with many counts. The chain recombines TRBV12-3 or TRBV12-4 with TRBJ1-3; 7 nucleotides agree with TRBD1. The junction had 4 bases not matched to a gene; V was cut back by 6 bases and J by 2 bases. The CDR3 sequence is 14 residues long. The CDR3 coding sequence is TGTGCCAGCAGCCTGACAGGGCCTGGAAACACCATATATTTT. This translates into CASSLTGPGNTIYF.